This note documents a single T cell receptor (beta chain) sequence. One entry per CDR3 protein, called by TCRdb with MiXCR from the 5' RACE reads. The sample shows hundreds of thousands of distinct CDR3 sequences, around a sixth of them seen only once. The sample belongs to a study of T cells after yellow fever vaccination. As for the study in general: Preparation used SMART-Seq v4 Ultra Low Input for the low-cell-number fractions.

Trimming took off 7 bases at V and 0 bases at J, with 15 bases between the two ends. The CDR3 has 15 amino acids. Germline V gene lookup returns CDR1 SGHNT and CDR2 YENEEA. This clonotype was obtained from a man aged 18 to 30 who received the YFV17D yellow fever vaccine. The chain joins TRBV11-3 to TRBJ1-1, with D possibly TRBD1 on 6 matching bases. The material was PBMCs, obtained 4 to 5 days after the first yellow fever vaccination. CDR3 sequence: CASTYKQGLNTEAFF. For the CDR3, the DNA is TGTGCCAGCACCTATAAACAGGGACTGAACACTGAAGCTTTCTTT.